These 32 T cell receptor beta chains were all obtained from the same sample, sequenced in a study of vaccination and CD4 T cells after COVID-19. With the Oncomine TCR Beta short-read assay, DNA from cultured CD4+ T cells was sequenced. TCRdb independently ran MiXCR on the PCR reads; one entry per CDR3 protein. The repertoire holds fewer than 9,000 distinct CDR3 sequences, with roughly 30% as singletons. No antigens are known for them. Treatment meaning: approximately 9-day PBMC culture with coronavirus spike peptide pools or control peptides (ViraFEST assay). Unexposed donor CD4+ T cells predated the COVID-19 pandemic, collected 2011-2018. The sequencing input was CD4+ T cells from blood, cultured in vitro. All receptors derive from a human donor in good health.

The CDR3 protein is CASSILGGGAEAFF. Here the CDR3 DNA reads TGTGCCAGTAGTATACTGGGAGGCGGGGCTGAAGCTTTCTTT. The V gene is TRBV19, the J gene TRBJ1-1, with D unclear. Trimming stripped 2 bases from V and 6 bases from J, with 13 bases between. The CDR3 has 14 residues. Germline values: CDR1 LNHDA, CDR2 SQIVND (reference sequence).

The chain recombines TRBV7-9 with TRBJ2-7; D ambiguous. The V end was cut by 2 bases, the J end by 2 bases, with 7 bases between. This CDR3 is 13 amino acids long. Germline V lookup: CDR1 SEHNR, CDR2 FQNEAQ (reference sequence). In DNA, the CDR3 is TGTGCCAGCAGCTTAACCCCTACCTACGAGCAGTACTTC. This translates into CASSLTPTYEQYF.

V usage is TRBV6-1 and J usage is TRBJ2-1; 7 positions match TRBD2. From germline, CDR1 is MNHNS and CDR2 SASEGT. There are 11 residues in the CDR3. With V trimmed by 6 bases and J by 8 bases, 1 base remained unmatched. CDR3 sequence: CASSGLDEQFF. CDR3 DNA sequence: TGTGCCAGCAGCGGACTAGATGAGCAGTTCTTC.

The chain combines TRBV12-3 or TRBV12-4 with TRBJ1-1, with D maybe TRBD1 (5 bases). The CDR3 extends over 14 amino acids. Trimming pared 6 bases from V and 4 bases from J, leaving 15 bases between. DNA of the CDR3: TGTGCCAGCAGCCGAGGACATGCGGCCACTGAAGCTTTCTTT. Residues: CASSRGHAATEAFF.

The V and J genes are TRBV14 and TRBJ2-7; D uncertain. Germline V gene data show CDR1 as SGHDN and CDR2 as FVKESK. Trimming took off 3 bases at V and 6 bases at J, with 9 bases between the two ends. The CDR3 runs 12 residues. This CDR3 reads CASSHGFLEQYF. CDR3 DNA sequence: TGTGCCAGCAGCCACGGTTTCCTCGAGCAGTACTTC.

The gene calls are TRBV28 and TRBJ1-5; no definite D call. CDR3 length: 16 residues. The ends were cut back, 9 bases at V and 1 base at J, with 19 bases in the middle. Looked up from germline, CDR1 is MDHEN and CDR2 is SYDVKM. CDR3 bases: TGTGCCAGTCACAGTTTCGGATTTTCGAGCAATCAGCCCCAGCATTTT. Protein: CASHSFGFSSNQPQHF.

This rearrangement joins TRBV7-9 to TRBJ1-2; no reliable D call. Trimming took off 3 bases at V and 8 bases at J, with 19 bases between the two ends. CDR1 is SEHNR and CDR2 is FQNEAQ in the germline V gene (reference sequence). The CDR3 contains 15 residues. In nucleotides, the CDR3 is TGTGCCAGCAGCTTCTCGGACCGCGCGTCTCGGGGCTACACCTTC. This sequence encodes CASSFSDRASRGYTF.

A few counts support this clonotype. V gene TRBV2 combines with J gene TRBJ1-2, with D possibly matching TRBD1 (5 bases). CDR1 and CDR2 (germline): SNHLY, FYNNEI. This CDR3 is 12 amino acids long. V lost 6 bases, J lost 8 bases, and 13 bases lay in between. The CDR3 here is CASSLDSWGYTF. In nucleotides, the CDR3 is TGTGCCAGCAGCCTAGACAGTTGGGGCTACACCTTC.

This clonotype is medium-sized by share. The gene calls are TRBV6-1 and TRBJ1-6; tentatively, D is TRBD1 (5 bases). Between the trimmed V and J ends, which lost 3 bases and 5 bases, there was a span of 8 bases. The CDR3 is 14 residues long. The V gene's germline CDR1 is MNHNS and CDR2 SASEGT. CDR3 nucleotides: TGTGCCAGCAGTGAGGGACCTGATAATTCACCCCTCCACTTT. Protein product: CASSEGPDNSPLHF.

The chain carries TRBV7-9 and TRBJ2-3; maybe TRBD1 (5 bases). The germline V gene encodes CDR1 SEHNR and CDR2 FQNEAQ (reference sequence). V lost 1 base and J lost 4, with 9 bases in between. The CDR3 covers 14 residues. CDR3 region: CASSLGLGPDTQYF. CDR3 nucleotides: TGTGCCAGCAGCTTAGGGTTGGGGCCAGATACGCAGTATTTT.

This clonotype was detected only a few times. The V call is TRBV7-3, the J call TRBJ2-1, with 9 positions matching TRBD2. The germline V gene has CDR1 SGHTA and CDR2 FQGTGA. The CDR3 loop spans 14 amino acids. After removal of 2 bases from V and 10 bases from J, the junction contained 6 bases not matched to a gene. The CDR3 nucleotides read TGTGCCAGCAGCTTAGGTAGCGGGGGAGCCGAGCAGTTCTTC. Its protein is CASSLGSGGAEQFF. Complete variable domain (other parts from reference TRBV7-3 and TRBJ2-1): GAGVSQTPSNKVTEKGKYVELRCDPISGHTALYWYRQSLGQGPEFLIYFQGTGAADDSGLPNDRFFAVRPEGSVSTLKIQRTERGDSAVYLCASSLGSGGAEQFFGPGTRLTVL.

This chain's CDR3 is CSARDPAGGNTDTQYF. CDR3 sequence (DNA): TGCAGTGCTAGAGATCCGGCCGGGGGTAACACAGATACGCAGTATTTT. V usage is TRBV20-1 and J usage is TRBJ2-3, with a tentative D call TRBD2 (6 bases). Trimming removed 0 bases at V and 2 bases at J, with 15 bases between. The CDR3 extends over 16 amino acids. The germline gives CDR1 DFQATT, CDR2 SNEGSKA (reference sequence).

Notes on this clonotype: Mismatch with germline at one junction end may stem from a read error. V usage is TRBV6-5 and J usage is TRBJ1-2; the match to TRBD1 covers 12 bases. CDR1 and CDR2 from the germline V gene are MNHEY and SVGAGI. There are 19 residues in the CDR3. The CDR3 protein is CGSSSYRGTGGHQNYGYTF. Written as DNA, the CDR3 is TGTGGCAGCAGTTCCTACCGGGGGACAGGGGGCCATCAGAACTATGGCTACACCTTC.

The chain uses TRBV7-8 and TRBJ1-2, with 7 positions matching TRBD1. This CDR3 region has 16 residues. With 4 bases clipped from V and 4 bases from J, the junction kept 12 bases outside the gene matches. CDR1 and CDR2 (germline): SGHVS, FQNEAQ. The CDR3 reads CASSSQPGQKAYGYTF. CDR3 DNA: TGTGCCAGCAGCTCCCAACCGGGACAGAAAGCCTATGGCTACACCTTC.

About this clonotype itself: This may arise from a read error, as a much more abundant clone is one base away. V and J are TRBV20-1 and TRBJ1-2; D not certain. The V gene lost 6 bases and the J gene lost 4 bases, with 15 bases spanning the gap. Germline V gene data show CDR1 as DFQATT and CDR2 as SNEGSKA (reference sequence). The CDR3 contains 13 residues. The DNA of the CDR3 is TGCAGTGCCCCCGGGCAAGTTTTCTATGGCTACACCTTC. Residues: CSAPGQVFYGYTF.

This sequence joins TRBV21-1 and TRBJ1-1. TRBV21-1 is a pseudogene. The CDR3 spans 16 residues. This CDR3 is CASSKARDFGDTEAFF. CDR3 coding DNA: TGTGCCAGCAGCAAAGCGCGAGACTTTGGGGACACTGAAGCTTTCTTT.

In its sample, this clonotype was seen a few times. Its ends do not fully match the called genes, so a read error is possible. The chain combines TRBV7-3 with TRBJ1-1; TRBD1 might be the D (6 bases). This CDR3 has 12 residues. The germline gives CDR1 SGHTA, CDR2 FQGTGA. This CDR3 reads CASSGPYRDLAF. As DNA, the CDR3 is TGTGCCAGCAGCGGTCCGTACAGGGACCTCGCCTTT.

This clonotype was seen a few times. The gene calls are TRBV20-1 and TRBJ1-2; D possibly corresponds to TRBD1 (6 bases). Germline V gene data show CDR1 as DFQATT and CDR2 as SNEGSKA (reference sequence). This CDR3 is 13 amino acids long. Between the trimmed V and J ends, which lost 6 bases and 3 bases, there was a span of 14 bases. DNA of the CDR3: TGCAGTGCCCTTTCCAGGGGACACTATGGCTACACCTTC. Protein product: CSALSRGHYGYTF.

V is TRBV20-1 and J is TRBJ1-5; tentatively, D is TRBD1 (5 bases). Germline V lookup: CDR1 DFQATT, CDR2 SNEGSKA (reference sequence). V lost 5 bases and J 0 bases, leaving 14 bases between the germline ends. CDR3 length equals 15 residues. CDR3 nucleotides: TGCAGTGCTCTTCCACAGGAGGATAGCAATCAGCCCCAGCATTTT. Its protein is CSALPQEDSNQPQHF.

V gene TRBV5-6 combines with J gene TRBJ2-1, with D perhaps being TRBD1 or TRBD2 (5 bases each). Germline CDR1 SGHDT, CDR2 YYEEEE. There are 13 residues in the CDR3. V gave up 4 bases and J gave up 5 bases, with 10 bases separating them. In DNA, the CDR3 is TGTGCCAGCAGCACCGGGGCTGACAATGAGCAGTTCTTC. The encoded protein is CASSTGADNEQFF.

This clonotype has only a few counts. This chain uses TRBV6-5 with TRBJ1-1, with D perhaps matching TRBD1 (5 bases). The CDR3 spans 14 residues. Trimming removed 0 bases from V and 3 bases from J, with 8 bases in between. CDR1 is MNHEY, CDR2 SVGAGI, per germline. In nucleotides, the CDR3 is TGTGCCAGCAGTTACTCAGGGGTGGACACTGAAGCTTTCTTT. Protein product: CASSYSGVDTEAFF.

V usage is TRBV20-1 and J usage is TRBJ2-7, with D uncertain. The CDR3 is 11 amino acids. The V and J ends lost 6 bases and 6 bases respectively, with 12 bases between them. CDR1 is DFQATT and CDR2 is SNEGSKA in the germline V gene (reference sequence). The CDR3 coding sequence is TGCAGTGCCAGCACTTTGATCGAGCAGTACTTC. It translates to CSASTLIEQYF.

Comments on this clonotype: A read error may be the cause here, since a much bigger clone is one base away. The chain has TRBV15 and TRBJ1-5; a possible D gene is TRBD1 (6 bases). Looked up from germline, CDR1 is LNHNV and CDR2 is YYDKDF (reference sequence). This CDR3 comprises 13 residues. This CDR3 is CAASRDRGDIQHF. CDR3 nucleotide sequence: TGTGCCGCCAGCAGAGATCGGGGGGACATTCAGCATTTT.

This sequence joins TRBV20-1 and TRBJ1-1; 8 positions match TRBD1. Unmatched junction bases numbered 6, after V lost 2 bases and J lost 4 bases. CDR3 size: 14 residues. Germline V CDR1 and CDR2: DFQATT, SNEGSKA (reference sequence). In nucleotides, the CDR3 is TGCAGTGCTAGAAAGACAGGGGAGTTCACTGAAGCTTTCTTT. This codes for CSARKTGEFTEAFF.

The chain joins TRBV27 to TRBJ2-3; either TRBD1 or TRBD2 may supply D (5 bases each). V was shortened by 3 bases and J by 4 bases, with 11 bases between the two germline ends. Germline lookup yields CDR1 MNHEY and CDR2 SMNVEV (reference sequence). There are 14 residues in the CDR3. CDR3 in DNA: TGTGCCAGCAGTTTGAGGCAGGGACCAGATACGCAGTATTTT. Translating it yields CASSLRQGPDTQYF.

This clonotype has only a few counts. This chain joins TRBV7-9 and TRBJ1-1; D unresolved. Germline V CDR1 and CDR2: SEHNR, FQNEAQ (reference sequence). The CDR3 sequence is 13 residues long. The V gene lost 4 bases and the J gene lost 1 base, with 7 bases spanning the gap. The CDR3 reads CASSSTTNTEAFF. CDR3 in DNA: TGTGCCAGCAGCTCGACAACGAACACTGAAGCTTTCTTT.

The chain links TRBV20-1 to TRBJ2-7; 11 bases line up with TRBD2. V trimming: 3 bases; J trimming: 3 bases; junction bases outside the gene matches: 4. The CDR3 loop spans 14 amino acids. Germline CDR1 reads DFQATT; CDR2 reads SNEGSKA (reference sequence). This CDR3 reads CSASLLAGVYEQYF. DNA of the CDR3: TGCAGTGCTAGTTTACTAGCGGGGGTCTACGAGCAGTACTTC.

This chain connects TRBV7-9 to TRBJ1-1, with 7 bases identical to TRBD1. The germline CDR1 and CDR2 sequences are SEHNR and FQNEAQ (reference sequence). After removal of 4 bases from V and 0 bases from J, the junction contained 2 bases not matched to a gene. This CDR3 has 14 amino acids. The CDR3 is CASSSGTVNTEAFF. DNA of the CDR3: TGTGCCAGCAGCTCCGGGACAGTGAACACTGAAGCTTTCTTT.

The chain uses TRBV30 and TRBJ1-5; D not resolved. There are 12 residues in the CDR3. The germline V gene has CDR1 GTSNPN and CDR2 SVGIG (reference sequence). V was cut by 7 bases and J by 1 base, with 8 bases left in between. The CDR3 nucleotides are TGTGCCTCCGCCGCGAGCAATCAGCCCCAGCATTTT. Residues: CASAASNQPQHF.

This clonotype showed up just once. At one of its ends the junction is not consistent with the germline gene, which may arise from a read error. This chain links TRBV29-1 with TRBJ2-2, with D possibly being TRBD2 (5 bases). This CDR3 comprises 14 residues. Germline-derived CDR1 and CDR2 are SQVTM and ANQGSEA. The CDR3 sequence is CSAGELQNTRELFF. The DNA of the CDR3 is TGCAGCGCCGGGGAGCTCCAGAACACCAGGGAGCTGTTTTTT.

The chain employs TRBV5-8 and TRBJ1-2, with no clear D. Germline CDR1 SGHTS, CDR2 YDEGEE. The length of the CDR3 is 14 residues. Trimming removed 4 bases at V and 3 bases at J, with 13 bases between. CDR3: CASSHPRLDYGYTF. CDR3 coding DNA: TGTGCCAGCAGCCACCCGCGACTTGACTATGGCTACACCTTC.

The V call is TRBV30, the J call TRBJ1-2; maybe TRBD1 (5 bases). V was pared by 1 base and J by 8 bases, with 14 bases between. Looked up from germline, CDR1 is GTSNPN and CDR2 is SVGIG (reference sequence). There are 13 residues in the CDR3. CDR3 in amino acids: CAWSDTTVLGYTF. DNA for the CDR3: TGTGCCTGGAGTGACACGACAGTTTTAGGCTACACCTTC.